The next 16 T cell receptor beta chains were all read from a single sample in a study of blood T cell repertoires in COVID-19. Method: immunoSEQ multiplex PCR; TCRdb's copy keeps in-frame clones and lacks some. The repertoire consists of tens of thousands of clones, with roughly nine tenths occurring once and the leading ten covering 5.4%. Sequenced input: peripheral blood. The receptors come from a man aged 60 to 69 with acute or convalescent COVID-19.

The CDR3 DNA is TGTGCCAGCAGCTTCAGGGGGAACACTGAAGCTTTCTTT. This gives the protein CASSFRGNTEAFF. The J gene is TRBJ1-1, the V gene TRBV7-9, with D possibly TRBD1 on 6 matching bases. Trimming took 3 bases from V and 1 from J, leaving 6 bases between them. Germline V CDR1 and CDR2: SEHNR, FQNEAQ (reference sequence). CDR3 length: 13 residues.

The chain uses TRBV7-6 and TRBJ2-1, with TRBD1 matching 9 bases. J gave up 0 bases and V 4 bases, and 4 bases lay outside the gene matches. Germline lookup yields CDR1 SGHVS and CDR2 FNYEAQ. This CDR3 comprises 16 residues. CDR3 DNA sequence: TGTGCCAGCAGCTCCAACAGGGGGCTCTCCTACAATGAGCAGTTCTTC. Translation: CASSSNRGLSYNEQFF.

V usage is TRBV7-6 and J usage is TRBJ2-1; D might be TRBD2 (5 bases). V was cut by 5 bases and J by 4 bases, with 15 bases left in between. This CDR3 spans 15 amino acids. Germline V gene sequence: CDR1 SGHVS, CDR2 FNYEAQ. The CDR3 sequence is CASSQLDGIYNEQFF. DNA for the CDR3: TGTGCCAGCAGCCAACTAGATGGGATATACAATGAGCAGTTCTTC.

This clone showed up just once. The V and J genes are TRBV6-5 and TRBJ2-1; 14 bases match TRBD2. The germline gives CDR1 MNHEY, CDR2 SVGAGI. The CDR3 runs 16 residues. V shed 4 bases and J 8 bases; nucleotides not matched to a gene: 7. This chain's CDR3 is CASSLRTSGGTYEQFF. Written as DNA, the CDR3 is TGTGCCAGCAGTTTACGGACTAGCGGGGGGACGTATGAGCAGTTCTTC.

The chain is built from TRBV7-2 and TRBJ2-7, with D possibly TRBD2 on 7 matching bases. The CDR3 is 19 residues long. The germline V gene has CDR1 SGHTA and CDR2 FQGNSA. V was clipped by 2 bases and J by 1 base, with 24 bases between them. DNA for the CDR3: TGTGCCAGCAGCTTAACCGAGGGGGTTAGGCGGGGGCCTTCCTACGAGCAGTACTTC. It codes for CASSLTEGVRRGPSYEQYF.

The V call is TRBV6-5, the J call TRBJ1-2, with D possibly TRBD1 on 6 matching bases. The V gene's germline CDR1 is MNHEY and CDR2 SVGAGI. Deletions cut 5 bases from V and 2 bases from J, with 12 bases between. The CDR3 runs 14 residues. The CDR3 bases are TGTGCCAGCAGTACCAGGACAGCCAACTATGGCTACACCTTC. Protein: CASSTRTANYGYTF.

This clone has more than one count but fewer than ten. The V call is TRBV7-9, the J call TRBJ2-7, with TRBD1 as a possible D gene (6 bases). CDR3 length equals 15 residues. Germline V gives CDR1 SEHNR, CDR2 FQNEAQ (reference sequence). Deletions cut 4 bases from V and 0 bases from J, with 13 bases between. For the CDR3, the DNA is TGTGCCAGCAGCTCCCGGACAGACTCCTCCTACGAGCAGTACTTC. Its protein is CASSSRTDSSYEQYF. Using reference TRBV7-9 and TRBJ2-7 for the parts outside the CDR3, the full variable domain is DTGVSQNPRHKITKRGQNVTFRCDPISEHNRLYWYRQTLGQGPEFLTYFQNEAQLEKSRLLSDRFSAERPKGSFSTLEIQRTEQGDSAMYLCASSSRTDSSYEQYFGPGTRLTVT.

The chain combines TRBV6-2 or TRBV6-3 with TRBJ2-5, with 7 bases lining up with TRBD2. J was trimmed by 1 base and V by 6 bases; bases with no gene match: 17. This CDR3 is 18 amino acids long. Per germline, CDR1 MNHEY and CDR2 SVGEGT. Here the CDR3 DNA reads TGTGCCAGCAGGCCTGCTCCTAACCCCACTAGCGTCCAAGAGACCCAGTACTTC. Translating gives CASRPAPNPTSVQETQYF.

This chain uses TRBV14 with TRBJ1-2; D perhaps matches TRBD1 (5 bases). This CDR3 region has 15 residues. Trimming left V 4 bases short and J 5 bases short, with 17 bases between. The germline CDR1 and CDR2 sequences are SGHDN and FVKESK. The CDR3 region has the DNA TGTGCCAGCAGCCCAACTGGAGGGGTAAAGTATGGCTACACCTTC. This encodes CASSPTGGVKYGYTF.

The rearrangement uses TRBV3-1 (or the pseudogene TRBV3-2) and TRBJ2-5; D is possibly TRBD2 (6 bases). V was clipped by 0 bases and J by 5 bases, with 22 bases between them. This CDR3 has 18 residues. Germline CDR1 is LGHDT and CDR2 is YNNKEL (reference sequence). Here the CDR3 reads CASSQDQLGREVAETQYF. The DNA for the CDR3 is TGTGCCAGCAGCCAAGATCAGTTGGGCAGGGAGGTTGCGGAGACCCAGTACTTC.

The chain joins TRBV11-2 to TRBJ2-3; the match to TRBD2 covers 11 bases. Losses at the gene ends were 1 base for V and 2 bases for J; bases not matched to a gene: 11. Germline CDR1 and CDR2: SGHAT and FQNNGV. The CDR3 runs 19 residues. CDR3 in amino acids: CASSLVLASGGLPTDTQYF. The CDR3 region has the DNA TGTGCCAGCAGCTTAGTATTGGCTAGCGGGGGGCTACCCACAGATACGCAGTATTTT. The full variable domain, completed using reference TRBV11-2 and TRBJ2-3, is EAGVAQSPRYKIIEKRQSVAFWCNPISGHATLYWYQQILGQGPKLLIQFQNNGVVDDSQLPKDRFSAERLKGVDSTLKIQPAKLEDSAVYLCASSLVLASGGLPTDTQYFGPGTRLTVL.

The CDR3 spells CASSRGQGGPGYEQYF. The DNA for the CDR3 is TGTGCCAGCTCACGAGGACAGGGGGGTCCTGGATACGAGCAGTACTTC. The chain carries TRBV18 and TRBJ2-7; 10 bases are shared with TRBD1. Germline values: CDR1 KGHSH, CDR2 LQKENI. The CDR3 contains 16 residues. The J segment lost 4 bases and the V segment lost 4 bases, leaving 10 bases of the junction unmatched.

This clone has a single count. The genes are TRBV3-1 (or the pseudogene TRBV3-2) and TRBJ2-7; D gene unclear. V shed 0 bases and J shed 2 bases, with 11 bases lying between them. This CDR3 contains 15 residues. Germline loops: CDR1 LGHDT, CDR2 YNNKEL (reference sequence). The CDR3 is CASSQDPRLTYEQYF. The CDR3 DNA follows: TGTGCCAGCAGCCAAGATCCCAGACTTACCTACGAGCAGTACTTC.

The genes are TRBV6-5 and TRBJ2-7, with 7 bases lining up with TRBD1. The V gene's germline CDR1 is MNHEY and CDR2 SVGAGI. V dropped 4 bases and J dropped 2; count of bases not matched to a gene: 11. CDR3 length: 16 residues. The DNA for the CDR3 is TGTGCCAGCAGTTCCGACCGGACAGGCGATACCTACGAGCAGTACTTC. Protein product: CASSSDRTGDTYEQYF.

The J gene is TRBJ1-1, the V gene TRBV14, with D perhaps TRBD1 (5 bases). The V gene's germline CDR1 is SGHDN and CDR2 FVKESK. Trimming took off 4 bases at V and 6 bases at J, with 15 bases between the two ends. This CDR3 spans 14 amino acids. The CDR3 protein is CASSRQTDSSEAFF. CDR3 DNA sequence: TGTGCCAGCAGCCGACAGACTGATTCATCTGAAGCTTTCTTT.

V and J are TRBV6-2 or TRBV6-3 and TRBJ2-7; 7 nucleotides align to TRBD2. Trimming took 6 bases from V and 3 from J; bases not matched to a gene: 8. Germline values: CDR1 MNHEY, CDR2 SVGEGT. The CDR3 covers 14 residues. CDR3 sequence reads: CASSPGGFYYEQYF. The CDR3 region has the DNA TGTGCCAGCAGCCCCGGGGGGTTTTACTACGAGCAGTACTTC.